These T cell receptor beta chains were read from a single sample in a study of regulatory T cells in long-lasting Graves disease. One entry per CDR3 protein, called by TCRdb with MiXCR from the multiplex PCR reads. The sample yields 450,000 or so distinct CDR3 sequences, around 20% seen once. Sequenced here: peripheral blood mononuclear cells (PBMCs), sampled when the disease was refractory, from a patient treated with antithyroid drugs. The receptors derive from a female donor with Graves disease. The CDR3 runs from the conserved cysteine through the conserved F or W. The D gene is left open where the match is weak. Some rows have no size entry. The others give once, few or many, or a class for an expanded clone.

.,.,TRBV28,TRBJ2-1,TGTGCCAGCACCCTAGAGGCGACACTAGGGAATGAGCAGTTCTTC,CASTLEATLGNEQFF
many,.,TRBV27,TRBJ1-1,TGTGCCAGCAGAGTCGGGGGCGGTAACACTGAAGCTTTCTTT,CASRVGGGNTEAFF
few,TRBD2,TRBV7-9,TRBJ2-7,TGTGCATTAGGGCTAGCGGGAGTGGGGGAGCAGTACTTC,CALGLAGVGEQYF
few,TRBD1,TRBV20-1,TRBJ1-2,TGCAGTGCAACACTCCAGGGGGCAAACTATGGCTACACCTTC,CSATLQGANYGYTF
many,.,TRBV12-3/TRBV12-4,TRBJ1-2,TGTGCCAGCAGTTCTCTAATCCGTGGGGACTATGGCTACACCTTC,CASSSLIRGDYGYTF
few,.,TRBV7-9,TRBJ1-1,TGTGCCAGCAGCTTCTTCGTCACTGAAGCTTTCTTT,CASSFFVTEAFF
.,TRBD1,TRBV7-9,TRBJ2-7,TGTGCCAGCAGCCCTCGGGACAGGGCCTCCTACGAGCAGTACTTC,CASSPRDRASYEQYF
many,TRBD1,TRBV7-9,TRBJ2-7,TGTGCCAGCAGCTTAGCGGGACAGGGGTACGAGCAGTACTTC,CASSLAGQGYEQYF
many,.,TRBV28,TRBJ2-4,TGTGCCACCTTGGGGCAGGAAAACATTCAGTACTTC,CATLGQENIQYF
.,TRBD1,TRBV28,TRBJ2-3,TGTGCCAGCAGTTTCCGCAGAGGGAGGAGGACAGGGAACGCAGATACGCAGTATTTT,CASSFRRGRRTGNADTQYF
few,.,TRBV20-1,TRBJ1-2,TGCAGTGCTAGAGGGGCGGTGAACTATGGCTACACCTTC,CSARGAVNYGYTF